This T cell receptor (beta chain) was sequenced in a study of beta chain features in type 1 diabetes. Reverse transcribing all isolated RNA meant expressed TCRB transcripts were sequenced. The table came from immunoSEQ multiplex PCR; TCRdb's copy has only in-frame clones and leaves some out. The table records 150,000 or so clones, 6.5% to 10% of them present only once. Germline CDR1 is SGHVS and CDR2 is FQNEAQ. CDR3 length: 13 amino acids. V was clipped by 4 bases and J by 1 base; unmatched bases: 0. Study results and limitations: Compared to healthy donors, patients appeared to have naive, central memory and Treg TCRB repertoires that were more alike. Lower insertion and higher deletion counts appeared at VDJ junctions in type 1 diabetes patients. Shorter TCRB CDR3s, moderately but significantly so, were found in Type 1 diabetes patients in all four CD4+ subsets.

A note on this clone: Antigen specificity is unknown.

This clonotype was obtained from a woman younger than 35 with type 1 diabetes. Source material: central memory CD4+ T cells from blood. This rearrangement joins TRBV7-8 to TRBJ1-1; 7 bases match TRBD1. The CDR3 loop is CASSWTGNTEAFF. As DNA, the CDR3 is TGTGCCAGCAGCTGGACAGGGAACACTGAAGCTTTCTTT.